This TCR beta chain appears in the sequencing data of a study of T cell responses to AZD1222 COVID-19 vaccine. Study-wide findings and caveats: Mostly white British, mostly female donors; authors suggested clonal diversity may be underestimated.

Worth noting for this clone: What it binds is unknown.

CDR1 SGHTA and CDR2 FQGNSA come from the germline V gene. CDR3 length: 15 residues. Between the trimmed V and J ends, which lost 1 base and 0 bases, there was a span of 10 bases. TCRdb's copy holds only in-frame clones and misses some; the assay was immunoSEQ multiplex PCR. The sample shows 150,000 to 200,000 clones, approximately 90% of them seen only once. V gene TRBV7-2 combines with J gene TRBJ2-7; TRBD1 is a possible D gene (5 bases). This sample comprised peripheral blood, obtained on day 0 of AZD1222 vaccination. The sequence derives from an adult in good health. The chain's CDR3 is CASSLGSTVSYEQYF. The CDR3 bases are TGTGCCAGCAGCTTAGGCTCGACAGTCTCCTACGAGCAGTACTTC.